The 27 T cell receptor beta chains below were found in one sample sequenced in a study of T cell changes during pregnancy in multiple sclerosis. The assay was immunoSEQ multiplex PCR, and TCRdb's table has in-frame clones only and misses some. The sample has roughly 39,000 clones; about nine tenths are singletons. The material sequenced was CD4+ T cells from peripheral blood mononuclear cells, taken in the first trimester of pregnancy. These receptors all stem from a female donor in good health, enrolled as a control in a pregnancy study.

The J gene is TRBJ2-1, the V gene TRBV5-1, with 9 bases fitting TRBD1. Germline V gene data show CDR1 as SGHRS and CDR2 as YFSETQ. Trimming cost V 0 bases and J 7 bases; bases outside gene matches: 8. The CDR3 is made up of 16 amino acids. CDR3 sequence: CASSLEGQGPVNEQFF. DNA for the CDR3: TGCGCCAGCAGCTTGGAGGGACAGGGTCCTGTTAATGAGCAGTTCTTC.

V and J are TRBV29-1 and TRBJ1-3; TRBD1 matches 8 bases. V lost 7 bases and J lost 4; bases outside the gene matches: 12. This CDR3 contains 15 residues. Germline V lookup: CDR1 SQVTM, CDR2 ANQGSEA. The CDR3 protein is CSASGIQGVGNTIYF. DNA of the CDR3: TGCAGCGCCTCAGGGATACAGGGGGTAGGAAACACCATATATTTT.

The chain uses TRBV6-6 and TRBJ2-3, with D unresolved. V lost 0 bases and J lost 5, with 3 bases in between. Germline lookup yields CDR1 MNHNY and CDR2 SVGAGI (reference sequence). CDR3 size: 12 residues. The CDR3 region is CASSYSRDTQYF. As DNA, the CDR3 is TGTGCCAGCAGTTACTCCCGAGATACGCAGTATTTT.

V and J are TRBV28 and TRBJ1-2; TRBD1 is a possible D gene (6 bases). V gave up 2 bases and J gave up 2 bases, with 15 bases separating them. Germline assignment: CDR1 MDHEN and CDR2 SYDVKM. The CDR3 covers 16 residues. The CDR3 DNA reads as TGTGCCAGCAGTTTAGGGGGGGACAATGCCAACTATGGCTACACCTTC. Its protein product is CASSLGGDNANYGYTF.

V and J are TRBV2 and TRBJ1-6; D is possibly TRBD1 (6 bases). V was cut by 10 bases and J by 5 bases, with 12 bases left in between. CDR3 length equals 13 residues. Looked up from germline, CDR1 is SNHLY and CDR2 is FYNNEI. Here the CDR3 DNA reads TGTGCCACCGGGACACGAGATAATTCACCCCTCCACTTT. It codes for CATGTRDNSPLHF.

This chain uses TRBV30 with TRBJ1-5; TRBD1 agrees at 9 bases. Germline loops: CDR1 GTSNPN, CDR2 SVGIG (reference sequence). The J segment lost 6 bases and the V segment lost 4 bases, leaving 7 bases of the junction unmatched. The CDR3 has 14 residues. The CDR3 sequence: CAWNRGRVFQPQHF. As DNA, the CDR3 is TGTGCCTGGAACAGGGGGCGCGTTTTTCAGCCCCAGCATTTT. Filled out from reference TRBV30 and TRBJ1-5, the complete variable domain reads SQTIHQWPATLVQPVGSPLSLECTVEGTSNPNLYWYRQAAGRGLQLLFYSVGIGQISSEVPQNLSASRPQDRQFILSSKKLLLSDSGFYLCAWNRGRVFQPQHFGDGTRLSIL.

V is TRBV15 and J is TRBJ2-7, with TRBD2 matching over 7 bases. CDR1 LNHNV and CDR2 YYDKDF come from the germline V gene (reference sequence). The CDR3 has 15 residues. V shed 0 bases, J shed 7 bases, and the junction held 9 bases outside the gene matches. The CDR3 region is CATSRDRAGVGEQYF. CDR3 nucleotides: TGTGCCACCAGCAGAGATCGTGCGGGGGTGGGGGAGCAGTACTTC.

The J gene is TRBJ1-2, the V gene TRBV28, with TRBD1 matching over 11 bases. The V and J ends lost 10 bases and 8 bases, in that order; junction bases with no gene match: 12. The CDR3 is 14 amino acids. The V gene's germline CDR1 is MDHEN and CDR2 SYDVKM. CDR3 bases: TGTGCCACCAAGGCCGGACAGGGGGCGCGGGGCTACACCTTC. Residues: CATKAGQGARGYTF.

The V gene is TRBV16, the J gene TRBJ1-5, with 8 bases matching TRBD1. The CDR3 sequence is 14 residues long. With 4 bases clipped from V and 7 bases from J, the junction kept 6 bases outside the gene matches. Germline assignment: CDR1 KGHSY and CDR2 FQNENV. CDR3 region: CASSPRTGSQPQHF. The CDR3 DNA reads as TGTGCCAGCAGCCCTAGGACAGGGAGCCAGCCCCAGCATTTT.

V is TRBV5-8 and J is TRBJ2-7; no definite D call. From germline, CDR1 is SGHTS and CDR2 YDEGEE. The CDR3 is made up of 12 amino acids. V dropped 2 bases and J dropped 3 bases, with 6 bases sitting between them. The DNA for the CDR3 is TGTGCCAGCAGCTTACAACGCTACGAGCAGTACTTC. Protein: CASSLQRYEQYF. The whole variable domain, remainder taken from reference TRBV5-8 and TRBJ2-7, is EAGVTQSPTHLIKTRGQQATLRCSPISGHTSVYWYQQALGLGLQFLLWYDEGEERNRGNFPPRFSGRQFPNYSSELNVNALELEDSALYLCASSLQRYEQYFGPGTRLTVT.

This clone was seen just once. The chain has TRBV7-8 and TRBJ1-1; 7 bases are a match to TRBD1. This CDR3 is built from 14 residues. The germline V gene encodes CDR1 SGHVS and CDR2 FQNEAQ. V gave up 1 base and J gave up 1 base; unmatched junction bases: 0. The CDR3 coding sequence is TGTGCCAGCAGCTTAGGGACAGGGAACACTGAAGCTTTCTTT. This sequence encodes CASSLGTGNTEAFF.

The rearrangement uses TRBV5-5 and TRBJ1-1, with no clear D. There are 15 residues in the CDR3. V was shortened by 0 bases and J by 4 bases, with 13 bases between the two germline ends. Germline V gene sequence: CDR1 SGHKS, CDR2 YYEKEE (reference sequence). The CDR3 here is CASSLGWQAGTEAFF. As DNA, the CDR3 is TGTGCCAGCAGCTTGGGATGGCAGGCTGGCACTGAAGCTTTCTTT.

This chain links TRBV5-6 with TRBJ2-7; TRBD1 agrees at 8 bases. In germline, CDR1 is SGHDT, CDR2 YYEEEE. The CDR3 runs 14 residues. V was pared by 0 bases and J by 4 bases, with 3 bases of the junction left unmatched. For the CDR3, the DNA is TGTGCCAGCAGCTTGGCAGGGGGCGGATACGAGCAGTACTTC. This gives the protein CASSLAGGGYEQYF.

This clone was seen a handful of times. The chain uses TRBV28 and TRBJ2-1; 7 bases align to TRBD2. The CDR3 sequence is 13 residues long. Trimming removed 8 bases from V and 8 bases from J; junction bases left unmatched: 9. Germline V CDR1 and CDR2: MDHEN, SYDVKM. In nucleotides, the CDR3 is TGTGCCAGCCTTTCGGGGGGTCGCTATGAGCAGTTCTTC. It is translated as CASLSGGRYEQFF.

This clone was seen once. The chain uses TRBV7-8 and TRBJ2-5; 7 bases agree with TRBD2. V lost 2 bases and J lost 1; bases outside the gene matches: 4. This CDR3 comprises 15 residues. Germline CDR1 is SGHVS and CDR2 is FQNEAQ. CDR3 sequence: CASSLSAGVQETQYF. The CDR3 DNA is TGTGCCAGCAGCTTATCCGCGGGGGTCCAAGAGACCCAGTACTTC.

The gene calls are TRBV28 and TRBJ1-5; D call uncertain. The CDR3 covers 14 residues. In germline, CDR1 is MDHEN, CDR2 SYDVKM. Trimming left V 7 bases short and J 0 bases short, with 10 bases between. The CDR3 is CASKSEYSNQPQHF. CDR3 sequence (DNA): TGTGCCAGCAAATCAGAATATAGCAATCAGCCCCAGCATTTT. Together with reference TRBV28 and TRBJ1-5, the CDR3 gives the full variable domain: DVKVTQSSRYLVKRTGEKVFLECVQDMDHENMFWYRQDPGLGLRLIYFSYDVKMKEKGDIPEGYSVSREKKERFSLILESASTNQTSMYLCASKSEYSNQPQHFGDGTRLSIL.

In its sample, this clone was seen once. This chain joins TRBV6-5 and TRBJ1-1, with 7 bases fitting TRBD1. Germline loops: CDR1 MNHEY, CDR2 SVGAGI. CDR3 length: 14 residues. V lost 6 bases to trimming and J lost 3 bases; unmatched junction nucleotides: 7. The CDR3 protein is CASRLTGLDTEAFF. The DNA for the CDR3 is TGTGCCAGCAGATTGACAGGGCTGGACACTGAAGCTTTCTTT.

This clone was picked up one time. The gene calls are TRBV5-1 and TRBJ1-3, with a tentative D call TRBD1 (5 bases). The CDR3 consists of 14 residues. From germline, CDR1 is SGHRS and CDR2 YFSETQ. V lost 0 bases to trimming and J lost 3 bases, with 7 bases between them. CDR3 in amino acids: CASSLGQGGNTIYF. The CDR3 DNA follows: TGCGCCAGCAGCTTGGGGCAGGGTGGAAACACCATATATTTT.

The CDR3 coding sequence is TGCGCCAGCAGCTTAGGACAGGTTTCGTTTAACGAAAAACTGTTTTTT. Translating gives CASSLGQVSFNEKLFF. The chain recombines TRBV5-1 with TRBJ1-4; 7 bases are shared with TRBD1. This CDR3 has 16 amino acids. Germline V CDR1 and CDR2: SGHRS, YFSETQ. Trimming cost V 2 bases and J 8 bases; bases outside gene matches: 12. Drawing the rest from reference TRBV5-1 and TRBJ1-4, the complete variable domain is KAGVTQTPRYLIKTRGQQVTLSCSPISGHRSVSWYQQTPGQGLQFLFEYFSETQRNKGNFPGRFSGRQFSNSRSEMNVSTLELGDSALYLCASSLGQVSFNEKLFFGSGTQLSVL.

The chain recombines TRBV15 with TRBJ2-6; D remains unclear. Deletions cut 1 base from V and 1 base from J, with 5 bases between. The CDR3 totals 15 residues. Per the germline V gene, CDR1 is LNHNV and CDR2 is YYDKDF (reference sequence). CDR3 DNA sequence: TGTGCCACCAGCAGAGTCATTTCTGGGGCCAACGTCCTGACTTTC. It encodes CATSRVISGANVLTF. The variable domain in full, completed from reference TRBV15 and TRBJ2-6, reads DAMVIQNPRYQVTQFGKPVTLSCSQTLNHNVMYWYQQKSSQAPKLLFHYYDKDFNNEADTPDNFQSRRPNTSFCFLDIRSPGLGDTAMYLCATSRVISGANVLTFGAGSRLTVL.

The V gene is TRBV19, the J gene TRBJ1-2; maybe TRBD1 (5 bases). Germline CDR1 and CDR2: LNHDA and SQIVND (reference sequence). The ends were cut back, 5 bases at V and 6 bases at J, with 13 bases in the middle. This CDR3 comprises 13 residues. CDR3 amino acids: CASSPRGGDGYTF. The CDR3 coding sequence is TGTGCCAGTAGTCCCCGGGGAGGGGATGGCTACACCTTC.

The J gene is TRBJ1-4, the V gene TRBV28; D is perhaps TRBD1 (6 bases). The CDR3 totals 14 residues. Germline V gene data show CDR1 as MDHEN and CDR2 as SYDVKM. V lost 3 bases to trimming and J lost 4 bases, with 9 bases between them. CDR3 in amino acids: CASSFLDSNEKLFF. The CDR3 bases are TGTGCCAGCAGTTTCCTGGACAGTAATGAAAAACTGTTTTTT. The full variable domain, completed using reference TRBV28 and TRBJ1-4, is DVKVTQSSRYLVKRTGEKVFLECVQDMDHENMFWYRQDPGLGLRLIYFSYDVKMKEKGDIPEGYSVSREKKERFSLILESASTNQTSMYLCASSFLDSNEKLFFGSGTQLSVL.

This chain uses TRBV29-1 with TRBJ1-4; D call uncertain. Germline values: CDR1 SQVTM, CDR2 ANQGSEA. The length of the CDR3 is 12 residues. V was pared by 5 bases and J by 0 bases, with 4 bases between. CDR3 in DNA: TGCAGCGTTTATGCAACTAATGAAAAACTGTTTTTT. As protein: CSVYATNEKLFF.

The rearrangement uses TRBV5-8 and TRBJ2-7; 9 bases map to TRBD1. Germline CDR1 and CDR2: SGHTS and YDEGEE. V shed 4 bases, J shed 1 base, and the junction held 12 bases outside the gene matches. The CDR3 has 17 amino acids. The DNA for the CDR3 is TGTGCCAGCAGCAACCCGGGACAGGGTTCCCGGTCCTACGAGCAGTACTTC. Translating it yields CASSNPGQGSRSYEQYF.

The V and J genes are TRBV14 and TRBJ2-1; unclear D gene. This CDR3 spans 13 amino acids. In germline, CDR1 is SGHDN, CDR2 FVKESK. V lost 1 base and J lost 12, with 13 bases in between. In DNA, the CDR3 is TGTGCCAGCAGCCAAGCATTGGCAAGGAGGCAGTTCTTC. Its translation: CASSQALARRQFF.

This clone was counted a single time. V and J are TRBV5-6 and TRBJ1-2; the D is unclear. CDR1 is SGHDT, CDR2 YYEEEE, per germline. V lost 0 bases, J lost 4 bases, and 13 bases lay in between. CDR3 size: 15 residues. CDR3 bases: TGTGCCAGCAGCTTGGGGGTGTACAGTGGCTATGGCTACACCTTC. Residues: CASSLGVYSGYGYTF.

The CDR3 DNA reads TGTGCCAGCAGCAAGGACAGGGCTCGCGAGCAGTACTTC. This gives the protein CASSKDRAREQYF. This sequence joins TRBV7-3 and TRBJ2-7, with 8 bases identical to TRBD1. J was trimmed by 6 bases and V by 5 bases; bases with no gene match: 6. Germline lookup yields CDR1 SGHTA and CDR2 FQGTGA. The CDR3 extends over 13 amino acids.